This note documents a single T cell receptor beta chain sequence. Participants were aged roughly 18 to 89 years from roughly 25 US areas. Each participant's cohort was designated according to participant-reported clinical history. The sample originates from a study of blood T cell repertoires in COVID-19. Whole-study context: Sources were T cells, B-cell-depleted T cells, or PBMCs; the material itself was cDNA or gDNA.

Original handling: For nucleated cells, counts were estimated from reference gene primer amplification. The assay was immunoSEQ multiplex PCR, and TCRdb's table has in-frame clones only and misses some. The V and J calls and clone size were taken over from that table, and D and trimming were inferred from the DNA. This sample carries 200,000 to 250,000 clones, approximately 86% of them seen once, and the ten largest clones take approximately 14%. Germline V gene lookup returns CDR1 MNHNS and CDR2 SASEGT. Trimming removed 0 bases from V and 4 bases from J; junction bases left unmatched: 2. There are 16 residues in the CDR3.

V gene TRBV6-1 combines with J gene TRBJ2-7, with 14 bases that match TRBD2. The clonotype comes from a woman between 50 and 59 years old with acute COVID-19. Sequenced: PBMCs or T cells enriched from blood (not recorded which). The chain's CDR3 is CASSEAGTSGSYEQYF. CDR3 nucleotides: TGTGCCAGCAGTGAAGCTGGGACTAGCGGGAGTTACGAGCAGTACTTC.